The rows below give T cell receptor beta chains drawn from one sample of a study of blood T cell repertoires in COVID-19. TCRdb keeps only in-frame clones here, not all; method: immunoSEQ multiplex PCR. In the table there are about 97,000 clones, 92% of which are singletons. Source material: peripheral blood. The source of these receptors is a woman in her forties or fifties with COVID-19, enrolled during active disease. Each CDR3 is given without its conserved first and last residue. The order of the fields is clone size, V gene, CDR3 protein. The size field is filled for only some rows; it gives once, few, many or a size class.

>.|TRBV15
ATSRDRVIGTEAF
>.|TRBV6-1
ASSDRRSSYNSPLH
>.|TRBV5-6
ASSGGQGWGYT
>.|TRBV19
ASSIAEARPGELF
>once|TRBV9
ASSDTANYGYT
>.|TRBV18
ASSPGQGYGYT
>.|TRBV5-1
ASSLAGQGMPDTQY
>.|TRBV9
ASSVEGGEKLF
>.|TRBV6-9
ASGSGGEELF
>once|TRBV5-1
ASSTRTGGQSDTQY
>.|TRBV27
ASSITGPNQPQH
>.|TRBV5-1
ASSLEGVGSGYT
>once|TRBV29-1
SVDEGQLYGYT
>.|TRBV6-6
ASSYRERGNEQF
>.|TRBV3-1/TRBV3-2
ASSQRGITNYGYT
>.|TRBV7-2
ASSLSGGLRTGELF
>.|TRBV5-1
ASSLRGGNQPQH
>.|TRBV2
ASSEAWGLGGYT
>.|TRBV6-2/TRBV6-3
ASSDRDTQY
>.|TRBV5-6
ASSLGRGLYGYT
>.|TRBV6-5
ASSQDRAALGGAF
>few|TRBV5-1
ASSGGAREQY
>few|TRBV30
AWREGALTLFSYNEQF
>.|TRBV12-3/TRBV12-4
ASSLGAHEQF
>.|TRBV24-1
ATSDSQGASGNTIY
>.|TRBV3-1/TRBV3-2
ASSFDPGGTEAF
>.|TRBV6-5
ASRSGTGREQY
>.|TRBV30
ASRAGPSSYNSPLH
>few|TRBV3-1/TRBV3-2
ASRRGVIGELF